This T cell receptor beta chain was recorded in a study of blood T cell repertoires in COVID-19. Study-level background: Donors in the United States, Italy and Spain gave samples during acute or convalescent COVID-19.

The CDR3 is 15 amino acids. Germline assignment: CDR1 SGHAT and CDR2 FQNNGV. V was pared by 1 base and J by 2 bases, with 11 bases between. Per the original methods: Using reference gene primer amplification, nucleated cell counts were estimated. This table comes from immunoSEQ multiplex PCR, and its TCRdb copy is limited to in-frame clones, with some not included. That table furnishes V, J and clone size, whereas the DNA furnished D and trimming. The sample lists 100,000 or so clones, 80% to 95% occurring once. Material for sequencing was peripheral blood. This sequence was found in a man between 65 and 80 years old with acute or convalescent COVID-19. The V call is TRBV11-2, the J call TRBJ2-5; a weak D match, TRBD1 (5 bases). The CDR3 is CASSLAPQVQETQYF. CDR3 bases: TGTGCCAGCAGCTTAGCGCCACAGGTTCAAGAGACCCAGTACTTC.